Sequencing of this TCR beta chain was carried out in a study of cytotoxic CD8 clonotypes in ibrutinib-treated CLL. Study-level information: Among the patients, fewer than twelve presented as relapsed/refractory and fewer than 16 as treatment-naive; 17 to 18 showed unmutated IGHV. On average, each sample had about 250,000 productive templates and approximately 85,000 productive rearrangements.

Concerning this clone itself: Its antigen is currently unknown.

Target depth was 1 in 200,000 to 1 in 1 million T cells, about 10x per clonotype. Produced via immunoSEQ multiplex PCR; TCRdb's table is partial and in-frame only. The table records 250,000 to 350,000 clones, around 76% of them present only once. The CDR3 is made up of 14 amino acids. V lost 5 bases and J lost 5, with 16 bases in between. Per the germline V gene, CDR1 is LNHDA and CDR2 is SQIVND (reference sequence). Study-wide results and limits: Private clonotypes, not public ones, expanded at ibrutinib response.

The V call is TRBV19, the J call TRBJ2-7; weak D call: TRBD1 (6 bases). The clonotype originates from a human donor with chronic lymphocytic leukemia. Sequenced here: PBMCs, sampled at disease progression, from a patient treated with ibrutinib. CDR3 protein: CASSLQGKVNEQYF. The CDR3 DNA follows: TGTGCCAGTAGTTTGCAGGGGAAGGTCAACGAGCAGTACTTC. The full variable domain, its missing parts supplied by reference TRBV19 and TRBJ2-7, is DGGITQSPKYLFRKEGQNVTLSCEQNLNHDAMYWYRQDPGQGLRLIYYSQIVNDFQKGDIAEGYSVSREKKESFPLTVTSAQKNPTAFYLCASSLQGKVNEQYFGPGTRLTVT.